The 24 T cell receptor beta chains listed next were all sequenced from one sample in a study of identical twins listed by TCRdb under 2016. Library generation was performed with 5' RACE. Sequenced using an Illumina HiSeq 2000. TCRdb reran the public reads through fastp at Q25 and MiXCR, keeping productive beta chains. Entries are consolidated by CDR3 protein sequence, retaining the most common genes and DNA. The sample profile shows hundreds of thousands of distinct CDR3 sequences; 15% to 20% of them were found once. About an eighth of the sample rests with the top ten. These data also formed part of another study, on T cells expressing NK-cell markers.

Sequencing was done on a sample of PBMCs. The receptors come from a woman between 18 and 30 years old in good health.

V and J are TRBV30 and TRBJ2-7, with D unclear. Trimming took 5 bases from V and 0 from J, leaving 11 bases between them. Germline loops: CDR1 GTSNPN, CDR2 SVGIG (reference sequence). This CDR3 has 13 amino acids. This chain's CDR3 is CAWAWGSSYEQYF. CDR3 DNA sequence: TGTGCCTGGGCCTGGGGATCCTCCTACGAGCAGTACTTC.

This chain uses TRBV29-1 with TRBJ2-3; D may be TRBD1 (6 bases). Germline V gene lookup returns CDR1 SQVTM and CDR2 ANQGSEA. With 4 bases removed from V and 2 bases from J, the gap between germline ends came to 10 bases. This CDR3 is built from 13 residues. CDR3 loop: CSVARGNTDTQYF. The CDR3 bases are TGCAGCGTTGCGAGGGGGAACACAGATACGCAGTATTTT.

The chain joins TRBV6-2 or TRBV6-3 to TRBJ2-7, with unresolved D. CDR3 length equals 14 residues. From germline, CDR1 is MNHEY and CDR2 SVGEGT. Trimming pared 6 bases from V and 4 bases from J, leaving 16 bases between. The CDR3, as DNA: TGTGCCAGCAGCACTTTGAGTGTGGAATACGAGCAGTACTTC. Protein product: CASSTLSVEYEQYF.

V and J are TRBV11-2 and TRBJ2-5, with D possibly TRBD2 on 5 matching bases. This CDR3 is built from 14 residues. The germline V and J ends were trimmed by 5 bases and 5 bases, with 15 bases remaining between them. Germline assignment: CDR1 SGHAT and CDR2 FQNNGV. In DNA form, the CDR3 reads TGTGCCAGCAGCCCCCTTGGGGAGAGGGAGACCCAGTACTTC. Translating gives CASSPLGERETQYF.

The chain links TRBV5-1 to TRBJ2-3; TRBD2 matches at 11 bases. This CDR3 is 16 amino acids long. J gave up 3 bases and V 4 bases, and 7 bases lay outside the gene matches. From germline, CDR1 is SGHRS and CDR2 YFSETQ. CDR3 region: CASSPSTSGVTDTQYF. DNA of the CDR3: TGCGCCAGCAGCCCCTCGACTAGCGGGGTTACAGATACGCAGTATTTT. Supplemented by reference TRBV5-1 and TRBJ2-3, the full variable domain reads KAGVTQTPRYLIKTRGQQVTLSCSPISGHRSVSWYQQTPGQGLQFLFEYFSETQRNKGNFPGRFSGRQFSNSRSEMNVSTLELGDSALYLCASSPSTSGVTDTQYFGPGTRLTVL.

This clonotype appeared a few times. The chain is built from TRBV6-1 and TRBJ2-7, with TRBD2 matching over 7 bases. There are 13 residues in the CDR3. The V gene end was trimmed by 6 bases and the J gene end by 6 bases; junction bases not matched to a gene: 8. Per germline, CDR1 MNHNS and CDR2 SASEGT. The CDR3 DNA follows: TGTGCCAGCAGGAAGCGGGAAGGGAGCGAGCAGTACTTC. Protein: CASRKREGSEQYF.

The gene calls are TRBV12-3 or TRBV12-4 and TRBJ2-3, with 11 bases matching TRBD2. After removal of 8 bases from V and 2 bases from J, the junction contained 9 bases not matched to a gene. The CDR3 covers 16 residues. The DNA of the CDR3 is TGTGCCAGCGGACAGACTAGCGGGAAAGACACAGATACGCAGTATTTT. Amino acids: CASGQTSGKDTDTQYF.

J is TRBJ1-2 and V is TRBV6-5, with 7 bases matching TRBD1. The V and J ends lost 5 bases and 0 bases, in that order; junction bases with no gene match: 3. The CDR3 contains 14 residues. CDR1 and CDR2 (germline): MNHEY, SVGAGI. As DNA, the CDR3 is TGTGCCAGCAGTCACAGGGGAGCTAACTATGGCTACACCTTC. Protein product: CASSHRGANYGYTF.

CDR3 region: CASSPRQGVREQYF. Written as DNA, the CDR3 is TGTGCCAGCTCACCTAGGCAGGGGGTTCGCGAGCAGTACTTC. V and J are TRBV18 and TRBJ2-7; TRBD1 agrees at 7 bases. J lost 6 bases, V lost 3 bases, and 8 bases had no gene match. The CDR3 has 14 amino acids. Germline loops: CDR1 KGHSH, CDR2 LQKENI.

The chain recombines TRBV2 with TRBJ2-3; D may correspond to TRBD1 or TRBD2 (5 bases each). V lost 10 bases, J lost 2 bases, and 16 bases lay in between. CDR1 and CDR2 (germline): SNHLY, FYNNEI. The CDR3 runs to 14 residues. In DNA, the CDR3 is TGTGCCATACTCGGGACCGACTCCACAGATACGCAGTATTTT. Protein sequence: CAILGTDSTDTQYF. Supplemented by reference TRBV2 and TRBJ2-3, the full variable domain reads EPEVTQTPSHQVTQMGQEVILRCVPISNHLYFYWYRQILGQKVEFLVSFYNNEISEKSEIFDDQFSVERPDGSNFTLKIRSTKLEDSAMYFCAILGTDSTDTQYFGPGTRLTVL.

This sequence joins TRBV6-5 and TRBJ1-5, with D unresolved. The CDR3 covers 12 residues. Germline V CDR1 and CDR2: MNHEY, SVGAGI. The V end was cut by 6 bases, the J end by 5 bases, with 8 bases between. The CDR3 nucleotides are TGTGCCAGCAGCCAGATAGATCAGCCCCAGCATTTT. Amino acids: CASSQIDQPQHF.

The chain uses TRBV20-1 and TRBJ2-1, with TRBD2 identical over 10 bases. Trimming cost V 5 bases and J 9 bases; bases outside gene matches: 10. CDR1 is DFQATT and CDR2 is SNEGSKA in the germline V gene (reference sequence). This CDR3 is 14 amino acids long. The CDR3 DNA reads as TGCAGTGCTGGGAGCGGGGGGGCCCGAGCTGAGCAGTTCTTC. This encodes CSAGSGGARAEQFF.

J is TRBJ2-1 and V is TRBV6-1; 8 bases are a match to TRBD2. The germline V gene encodes CDR1 MNHNS and CDR2 SASEGT. Trimming took 6 bases from V and 4 from J; bases not matched to a gene: 11. The CDR3 is 16 residues long. This CDR3 reads CASRGTTSGLYNEQFF. CDR3 DNA: TGTGCCAGCAGGGGAACAACTAGCGGATTGTACAATGAGCAGTTCTTC.

This clonotype was recorded many times. V gene TRBV12-3 or TRBV12-4 combines with J gene TRBJ1-5, with D tentatively TRBD1 (6 bases). V lost 1 base, J lost 4 bases, and 11 bases lay in between. The length of the CDR3 is 15 residues. CDR3 in amino acids: CASSLVSTGNQPQHF. The CDR3 nucleotides are TGTGCCAGCAGTTTAGTCAGCACAGGGAATCAGCCCCAGCATTTT.

The V gene is TRBV15, the J gene TRBJ1-3; no clear D. The CDR3 loop spans 16 amino acids. V was cut by 0 bases and J by 0 bases, with 9 bases left in between. Germline-derived CDR1 and CDR2 are LNHNV and YYDKDF (reference sequence). CDR3 region: CATSRERRISGNTIYF. The CDR3 nucleotides read TGTGCCACCAGCAGAGAGAGGCGGATCTCTGGAAACACCATATATTTT.

This chain links TRBV6-5 with TRBJ1-1, with TRBD1 as a possible D gene (6 bases). The germline V gene encodes CDR1 MNHEY and CDR2 SVGAGI. CDR3 length: 14 residues. Trimming cost V 2 bases and J 3 bases, with 10 bases left between them. The CDR3 is CASSYTGADTEAFF. The CDR3 DNA reads TGTGCCAGCAGTTACACGGGGGCAGACACTGAAGCTTTCTTT.

V is TRBV10-2 and J is TRBJ2-7, with 10 positions matching TRBD2. Germline trimming cut 0 bases from V and 8 bases from J; bases unmatched to any gene: 7. Germline V gene data show CDR1 as WSHSY and CDR2 as SAAADI. The CDR3 is 15 residues long. CDR3 sequence reads: CASSESLAGSTKQYF. In DNA, the CDR3 is TGCGCCAGCAGTGAGTCACTAGCGGGGTCGACAAAGCAGTACTTC.

CDR3 loop: CASSLAAARITGELFF. The CDR3 region has the DNA TGCGCCAGCAGCTTGGCGGCTGCCCGAATCACCGGGGAGCTGTTTTTT. V is TRBV5-1 and J is TRBJ2-2; D is unresolved. Germline V gives CDR1 SGHRS, CDR2 YFSETQ. The V and J ends lost 0 bases and 4 bases respectively, with 13 bases between them. The CDR3 covers 16 residues.

The rearrangement joins TRBV12-3 or TRBV12-4 to TRBJ2-1; 9 bases fit TRBD2. The ends lost 3 bases at V and 6 bases at J; junction bases unmatched: 6. The CDR3 totals 15 residues. This CDR3 is CASSLAGGGINEQFF. The DNA for the CDR3 is TGTGCCAGCAGTTTGGCGGGAGGGGGGATCAATGAGCAGTTCTTC.

This clonotype was observed a handful of times. The genes are TRBV6-1 and TRBJ2-3, with 9 bases lining up with TRBD2. The CDR3 spans 14 residues. Losses at the gene ends were 7 bases for V and 5 bases for J; bases not matched to a gene: 7. Germline V gives CDR1 MNHNS, CDR2 SASEGT. CDR3 region: CASTLSGGIDTQYF. CDR3 nucleotides: TGTGCCAGCACTCTTAGCGGGGGTATAGATACGCAGTATTTT.

The CDR3 nucleotides read TGTGCCAGCCCCGGCGGGCTAGGGAGGAAAGATACGCAGTATTTT. This translates into CASPGGLGRKDTQYF. The chain employs TRBV7-8 and TRBJ2-3; D perhaps matches TRBD2 (6 bases). Germline loops: CDR1 SGHVS, CDR2 FQNEAQ. V was clipped by 8 bases and J by 5 bases, with 20 bases between them. The CDR3 runs 15 residues.

This clonotype has at least ten counts. The chain employs TRBV4-1 and TRBJ2-5; D remains ambiguous. Trimming removed 5 bases from V and 5 bases from J, with 15 bases in between. CDR1 is MGHRA and CDR2 is YSYEKL in the germline V gene. The CDR3 loop spans 14 amino acids. CDR3 protein: CASSAFTIRETQYF. CDR3 DNA sequence: TGCGCCAGCAGCGCATTTACTATTCGGGAGACCCAGTACTTC.

CDR3 amino acids: CSARDRQGSTEAFF. The CDR3 DNA follows: TGCAGTGCTAGAGATCGCCAGGGTTCCACTGAAGCTTTCTTT. The V and J genes are TRBV20-1 and TRBJ1-1, with D tentatively TRBD1 (5 bases). The CDR3 covers 14 residues. The germline V gene encodes CDR1 DFQATT and CDR2 SNEGSKA (reference sequence). V was clipped by 0 bases and J by 4 bases, with 12 bases between them.

The chain employs TRBV5-1 and TRBJ2-2, with 7 bases matching TRBD1. The trim removed 4 bases at V and 5 bases at J, leaving 8 bases unmatched. CDR1 is SGHRS, CDR2 YFSETQ, per germline. This CDR3 has 15 residues. In DNA form, the CDR3 reads TGCGCCAGCAGCCCTGACAGGGTCGGGACCGGGGAGCTGTTTTTT. It translates to CASSPDRVGTGELFF.